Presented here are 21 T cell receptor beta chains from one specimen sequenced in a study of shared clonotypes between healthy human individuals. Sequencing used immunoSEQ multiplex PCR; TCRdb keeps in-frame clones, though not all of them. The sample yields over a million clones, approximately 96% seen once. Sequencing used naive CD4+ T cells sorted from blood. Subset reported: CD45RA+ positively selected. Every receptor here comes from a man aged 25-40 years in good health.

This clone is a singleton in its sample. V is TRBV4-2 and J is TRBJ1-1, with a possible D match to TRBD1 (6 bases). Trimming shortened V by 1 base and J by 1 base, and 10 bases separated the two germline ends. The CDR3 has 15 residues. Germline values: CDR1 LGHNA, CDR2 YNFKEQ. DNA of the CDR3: TGTGCCAGCAGCCAAGTGGGGGCAGGGAACACTGAAGCTTTCTTT. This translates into CASSQVGAGNTEAFF.

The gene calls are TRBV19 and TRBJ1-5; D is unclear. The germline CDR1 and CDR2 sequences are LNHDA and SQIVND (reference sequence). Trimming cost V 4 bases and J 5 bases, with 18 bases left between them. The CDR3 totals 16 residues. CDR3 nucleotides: TGTGCCAGTAGTAACCCTCCGGGCCTAGCTCATCAGCCCCAGCATTTT. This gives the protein CASSNPPGLAHQPQHF.

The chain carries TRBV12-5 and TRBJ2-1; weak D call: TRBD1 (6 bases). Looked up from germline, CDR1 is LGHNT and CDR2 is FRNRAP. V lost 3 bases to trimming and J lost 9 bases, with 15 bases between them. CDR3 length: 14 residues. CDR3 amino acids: CASGLAGTRGEQFF. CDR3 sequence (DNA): TGTGCTAGTGGTTTAGCCGGGACACGGGGTGAGCAGTTCTTC.

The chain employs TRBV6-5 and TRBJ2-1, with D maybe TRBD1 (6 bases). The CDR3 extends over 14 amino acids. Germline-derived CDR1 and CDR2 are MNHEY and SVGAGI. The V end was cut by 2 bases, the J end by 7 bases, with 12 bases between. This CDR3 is CASSYNPGVNEQFF. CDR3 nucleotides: TGTGCCAGCAGTTACAACCCAGGGGTGAATGAGCAGTTCTTC.

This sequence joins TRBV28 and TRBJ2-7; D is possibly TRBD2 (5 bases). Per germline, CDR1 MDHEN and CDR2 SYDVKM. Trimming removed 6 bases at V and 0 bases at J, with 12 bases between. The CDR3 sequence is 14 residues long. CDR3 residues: CASRSGTFSYEQYF. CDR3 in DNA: TGTGCCAGCAGGAGCGGTACCTTCTCCTACGAGCAGTACTTC.

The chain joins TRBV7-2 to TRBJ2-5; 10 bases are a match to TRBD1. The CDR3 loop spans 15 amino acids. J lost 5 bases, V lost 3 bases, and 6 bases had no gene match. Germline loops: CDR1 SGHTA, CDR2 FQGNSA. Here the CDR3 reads CASSFRQGASETQYF. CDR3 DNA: TGTGCCAGCAGCTTCCGACAGGGGGCCTCGGAGACCCAGTACTTC.

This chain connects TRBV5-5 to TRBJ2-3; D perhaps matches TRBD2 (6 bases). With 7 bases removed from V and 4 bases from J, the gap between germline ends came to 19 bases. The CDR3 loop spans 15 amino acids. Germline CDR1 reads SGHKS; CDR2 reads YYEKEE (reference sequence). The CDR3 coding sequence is TGTGCCAGCCACTCGGGTTCGGGAGTCTCAGATACGCAGTATTTT. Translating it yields CASHSGSGVSDTQYF.

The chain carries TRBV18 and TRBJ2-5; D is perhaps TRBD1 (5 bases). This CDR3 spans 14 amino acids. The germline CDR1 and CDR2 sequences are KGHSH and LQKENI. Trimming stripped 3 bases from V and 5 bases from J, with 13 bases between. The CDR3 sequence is CASSPIDRLETQYF. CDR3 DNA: TGTGCCAGCTCACCCATCGACAGACTGGAGACCCAGTACTTC.

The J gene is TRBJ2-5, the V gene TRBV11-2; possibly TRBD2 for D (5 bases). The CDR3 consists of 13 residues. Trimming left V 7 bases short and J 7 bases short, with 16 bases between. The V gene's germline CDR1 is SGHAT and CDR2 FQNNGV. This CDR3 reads CASTPTLAGTQYF. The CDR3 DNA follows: TGTGCCAGCACCCCCACCCTGGCGGGGACCCAGTACTTC.

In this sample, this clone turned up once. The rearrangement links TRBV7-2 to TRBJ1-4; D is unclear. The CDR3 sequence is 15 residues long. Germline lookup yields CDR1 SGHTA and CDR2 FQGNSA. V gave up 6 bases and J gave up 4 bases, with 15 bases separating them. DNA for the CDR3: TGTGCCAGCAGTTACGATCGGGGTTTTAATGAAAAACTGTTTTTT. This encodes CASSYDRGFNEKLFF.

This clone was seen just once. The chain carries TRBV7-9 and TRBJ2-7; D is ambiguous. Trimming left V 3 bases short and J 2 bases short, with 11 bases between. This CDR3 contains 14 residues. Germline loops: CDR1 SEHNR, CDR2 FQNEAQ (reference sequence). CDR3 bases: TGTGCCAGCAGCTTCGGCACACTGACCTACGAGCAGTACTTC. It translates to CASSFGTLTYEQYF.

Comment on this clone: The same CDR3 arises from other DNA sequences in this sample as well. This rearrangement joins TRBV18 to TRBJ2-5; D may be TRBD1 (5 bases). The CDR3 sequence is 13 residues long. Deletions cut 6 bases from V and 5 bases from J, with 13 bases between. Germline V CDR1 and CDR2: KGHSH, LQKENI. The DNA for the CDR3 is TGTGCCAGCTCCCTAGGACAAGGGGAGACCCAGTACTTC. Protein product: CASSLGQGETQYF.

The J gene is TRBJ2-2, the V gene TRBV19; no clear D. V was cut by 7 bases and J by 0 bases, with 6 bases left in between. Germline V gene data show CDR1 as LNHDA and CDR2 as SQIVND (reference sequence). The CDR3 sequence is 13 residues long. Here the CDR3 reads CASNKPNTGELFF. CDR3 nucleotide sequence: TGTGCCAGTAATAAGCCGAACACCGGGGAGCTGTTTTTT.

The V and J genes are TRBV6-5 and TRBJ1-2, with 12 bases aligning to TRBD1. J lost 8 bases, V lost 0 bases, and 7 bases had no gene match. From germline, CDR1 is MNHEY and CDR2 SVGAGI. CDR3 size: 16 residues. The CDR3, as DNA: TGTGCCAGCAGTTACTCGAAGGGGACAGGGGGCGGCGGCTACACCTTC. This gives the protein CASSYSKGTGGGGYTF.

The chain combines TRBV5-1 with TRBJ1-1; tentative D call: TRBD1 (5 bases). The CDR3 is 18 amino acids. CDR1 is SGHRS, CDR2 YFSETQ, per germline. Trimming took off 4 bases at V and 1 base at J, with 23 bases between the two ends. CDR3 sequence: CASSPDRYRRFGNTEAFF. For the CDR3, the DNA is TGCGCCAGCAGCCCGGACCGATACAGGCGGTTCGGGAACACTGAAGCTTTCTTT.

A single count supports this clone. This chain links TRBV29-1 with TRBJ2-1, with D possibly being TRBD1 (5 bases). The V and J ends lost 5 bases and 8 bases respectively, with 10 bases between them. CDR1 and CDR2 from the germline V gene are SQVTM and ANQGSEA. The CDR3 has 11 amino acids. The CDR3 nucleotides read TGCAGCGTTAGGGGCGTGGATGAGCAGTTCTTC. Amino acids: CSVRGVDEQFF.

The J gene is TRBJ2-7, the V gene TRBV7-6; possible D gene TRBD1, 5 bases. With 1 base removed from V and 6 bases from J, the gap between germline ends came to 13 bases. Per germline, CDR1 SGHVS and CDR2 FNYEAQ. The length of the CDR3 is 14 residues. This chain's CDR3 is CASSLGQGRGEQYF. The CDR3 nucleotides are TGTGCCAGCAGCTTAGGGCAGGGCCGTGGCGAGCAGTACTTC.

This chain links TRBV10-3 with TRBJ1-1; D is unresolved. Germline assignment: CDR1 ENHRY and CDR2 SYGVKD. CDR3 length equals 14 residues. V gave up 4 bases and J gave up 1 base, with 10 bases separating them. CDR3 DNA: TGTGCCATCAGTGCGGCGCAGAAGAACACTGAAGCTTTCTTT. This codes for CAISAAQKNTEAFF.

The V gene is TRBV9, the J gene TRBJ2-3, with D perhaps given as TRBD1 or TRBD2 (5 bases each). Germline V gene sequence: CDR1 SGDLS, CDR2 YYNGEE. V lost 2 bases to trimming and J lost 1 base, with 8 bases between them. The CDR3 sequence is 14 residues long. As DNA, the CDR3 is TGTGCCAGCAGCGTCCGGGACCGCACAGATACGCAGTATTTT. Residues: CASSVRDRTDTQYF.

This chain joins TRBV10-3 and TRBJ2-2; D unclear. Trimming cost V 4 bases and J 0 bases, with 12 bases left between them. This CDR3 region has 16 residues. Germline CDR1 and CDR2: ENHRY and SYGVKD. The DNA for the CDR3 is TGTGCCATCAGTGCCGCCCTGGGCTCGAACACCGGGGAGCTGTTTTTT. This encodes CAISAALGSNTGELFF.

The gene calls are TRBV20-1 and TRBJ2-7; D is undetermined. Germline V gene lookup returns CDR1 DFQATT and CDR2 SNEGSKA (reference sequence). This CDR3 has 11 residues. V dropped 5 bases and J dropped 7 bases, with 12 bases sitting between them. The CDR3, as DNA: TGCAGTGCTGCCCCCCAGTGGGAGCAGTACTTC. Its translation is CSAAPQWEQYF.